The following is a T cell receptor (beta chain) sequence with its context. The data are from a study of T cells after yellow fever vaccination. In TCRdb, the 5' RACE reads were re-called with MiXCR into one record per CDR3 protein. The repertoire holds 100,000 to 150,000 distinct CDR3 sequences, with under 8.5% as singletons. Germline-derived CDR1 and CDR2 are LNHDA and SQIVND (reference sequence). The CDR3 extends over 15 amino acids. V lost 5 bases to trimming and J lost 5 bases; unmatched junction nucleotides: 11. This receptor was taken from a man aged 18 to 29 who received the YFV17D yellow fever vaccine. The genes are TRBV19 and TRBJ2-5, with 7 bases fitting TRBD1. Source: CD4+ T cells sorted from PBMCs, taken 10 days after the first yellow fever vaccination. The CDR3 nucleotides are TGTGCCAGTAGTTACAACCGGGACAGTAGGGAGACCCAGTACTTC. Protein sequence: CASSYNRDSRETQYF.